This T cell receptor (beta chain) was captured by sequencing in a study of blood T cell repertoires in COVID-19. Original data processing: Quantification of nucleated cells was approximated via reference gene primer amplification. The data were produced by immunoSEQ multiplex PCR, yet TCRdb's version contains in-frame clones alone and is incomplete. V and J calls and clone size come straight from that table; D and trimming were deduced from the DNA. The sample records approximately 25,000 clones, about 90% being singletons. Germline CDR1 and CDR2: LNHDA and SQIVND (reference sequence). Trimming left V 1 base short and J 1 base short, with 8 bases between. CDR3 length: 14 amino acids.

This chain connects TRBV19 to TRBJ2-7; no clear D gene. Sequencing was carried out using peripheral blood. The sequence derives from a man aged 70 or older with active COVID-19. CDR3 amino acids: CASSIVAESYEQYF. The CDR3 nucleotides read TGTGCCAGTAGTATAGTTGCGGAGTCCTACGAGCAGTACTTC.